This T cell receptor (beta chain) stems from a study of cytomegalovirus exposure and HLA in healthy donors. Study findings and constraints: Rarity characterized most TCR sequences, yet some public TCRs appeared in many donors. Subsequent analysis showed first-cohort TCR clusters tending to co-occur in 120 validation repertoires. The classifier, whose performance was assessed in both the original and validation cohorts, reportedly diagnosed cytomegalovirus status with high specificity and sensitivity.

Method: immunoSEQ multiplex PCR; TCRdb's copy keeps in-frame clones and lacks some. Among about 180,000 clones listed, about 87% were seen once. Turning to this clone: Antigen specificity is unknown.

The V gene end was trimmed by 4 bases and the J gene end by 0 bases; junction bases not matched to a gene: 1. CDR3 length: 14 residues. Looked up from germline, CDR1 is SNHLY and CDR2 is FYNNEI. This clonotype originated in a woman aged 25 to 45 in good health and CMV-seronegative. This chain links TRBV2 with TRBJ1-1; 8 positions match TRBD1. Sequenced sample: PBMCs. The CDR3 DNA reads TGTGCCAGCAGTGGGGGACAGGTGAACACTGAAGCTTTCTTT. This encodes CASSGGQVNTEAFF.